The 23 T cell receptor beta chains reported below all come from one sample, sequenced in a study of metastatic and nonmetastatic thyroid tumors. Using MiXCR, TCRdb reanalyzed the PCR reads. Here the sample spans about 24,000 clones, roughly 12% being singletons. All patients were untreated before thyroid surgery. The specimen was blood. These receptors were taken from a female donor with papillary thyroid cancer or a benign thyroid nodule (not recorded which). Some clones in this sample may be carry-over from other donors' samples.

This clone appeared many times. V gene TRBV7-2 combines with J gene TRBJ1-6; 11 bases map to TRBD1. V was pared by 2 bases and J by 11 bases, with 2 bases of the junction left unmatched. The CDR3 has 14 amino acids. Germline V gene sequence: CDR1 SGHTA, CDR2 FQGNSA. In DNA, the CDR3 is TGTGCCAGCAGCTTAAGGACAGGGGGCGCACCCCTCCACTTT. It translates to CASSLRTGGAPLHF.

This clone was counted many times. This chain connects TRBV20-1 to TRBJ1-1, with 9 positions matching TRBD1. Per germline, CDR1 DFQATT and CDR2 SNEGSKA (reference sequence). The CDR3 is 16 residues long. Trimming removed 0 bases from V and 4 bases from J; junction bases left unmatched: 9. The CDR3 DNA sequence: TGCAGTGCTAGAGATGCGGGACAGGGAGAGAGCACTGAAGCTTTCTTT. This translates into CSARDAGQGESTEAFF.

This clone was seen many times. The CDR3 region is CASSFQRYSNQPQHF. The CDR3 DNA reads TGTGCCAGCAGTTTTCAGCGTTATAGCAATCAGCCCCAGCATTTT. The chain employs TRBV28 and TRBJ1-5; the D is unclear. The CDR3 totals 15 residues. CDR1 and CDR2 from the germline V gene are MDHEN and SYDVKM. V was clipped by 3 bases and J by 0 bases, with 9 bases between them.

At least ten counts were recorded for this clone. This chain joins TRBV4-2 and TRBJ2-1; the D gene is possibly TRBD1 (6 bases). Trimming took off 4 bases at V and 7 bases at J, with 17 bases between the two ends. Per germline, CDR1 LGHNA and CDR2 YNFKEQ. The CDR3 runs to 15 residues. In DNA form, the CDR3 reads TGTGCCAGCAGCCTTAGGGCCACAGGGCAGAATGAGCAGTTCTTC. Amino acids: CASSLRATGQNEQFF.

In this sample, this clone turned up many times. This may stem from a read error, because a much larger clone lies one nucleotide away. The sample contains more than one DNA sequence encoding this CDR3. J is TRBJ1-5 and V is TRBV28; no reliable D call. CDR1 and CDR2 from the germline V gene are MDHEN and SYDVKM. Trimming took 5 bases from V and 2 from J, leaving 13 bases between them. The CDR3 sequence is 15 residues long. The CDR3 coding sequence is TGTGCCAGCAGTCCCCCTGGCGGACGCAATCAGCCCCAGCATTTT. Translated, it gives CASSPPGGRNQPQHF. The full variable domain, with the rest looked up from reference TRBV28 and TRBJ1-5, is DVKVTQSSRYLVKRTGEKVFLECVQDMDHENMFWYRQDPGLGLRLIYFSYDVKMKEKGDIPEGYSVSREKKERFSLILESASTNQTSMYLCASSPPGGRNQPQHFGDGTRLSIL.

The chain joins TRBV6-1 to TRBJ1-2; 11 bases map to TRBD1. This CDR3 has 15 residues. The V and J ends lost 5 bases and 4 bases, in that order; junction bases with no gene match: 6. CDR1 and CDR2 from the germline V gene are MNHNS and SASEGT. The CDR3 spells CASSTGTGGGYGYTF. The CDR3 coding sequence is TGTGCCAGCAGTACCGGGACAGGGGGAGGCTATGGCTACACCTTC.

The table lists this clone with a few counts. This chain links TRBV28 with TRBJ2-7; 9 nucleotides match TRBD2. The CDR3 covers 16 residues. CDR1 and CDR2 from the germline V gene are MDHEN and SYDVKM. V was pared by 5 bases and J by 0 bases, with 8 bases of the junction left unmatched. CDR3 DNA sequence: TGTGCCAGCAGTAGCGGGGGGTCGACCCGCTCCTACGAGCAGTACTTC. It translates to CASSSGGSTRSYEQYF. The full variable domain, with the rest looked up from reference TRBV28 and TRBJ2-7, is DVKVTQSSRYLVKRTGEKVFLECVQDMDHENMFWYRQDPGLGLRLIYFSYDVKMKEKGDIPEGYSVSREKKERFSLILESASTNQTSMYLCASSSGGSTRSYEQYFGPGTRLTVT.

This clone came up many times. This chain joins TRBV18 and TRBJ2-2; unclear D gene. Germline CDR1 and CDR2: KGHSH and LQKENI. V dropped 3 bases and J dropped 3 bases, with 17 bases sitting between them. The length of the CDR3 is 17 residues. CDR3 nucleotide sequence: TGTGCCAGCTCACCCCGCCCCAGCGATAGGGACACCGGGGAGCTGTTTTTT. It specifies CASSPRPSDRDTGELFF.

This clone was detected ten times or more. The genes are TRBV28 and TRBJ1-2; D is undetermined. The CDR3 covers 12 residues. Trimming shortened V by 4 bases and J by 4 bases, and 7 bases separated the two germline ends. Germline lookup yields CDR1 MDHEN and CDR2 SYDVKM. The CDR3 DNA reads as TGTGCCAGCAGTTCCCGAGGCTATGGCTACACCTTC. This translates into CASSSRGYGYTF.

This clone was counted ten times or more. The chain links TRBV10-3 to TRBJ1-1; the match to TRBD1 covers 8 bases. Trimming cost V 6 bases and J 4 bases; bases outside gene matches: 7. CDR3 length equals 14 residues. CDR1 ENHRY and CDR2 SYGVKD come from the germline V gene. In nucleotides, the CDR3 is TGTGCCATCAGAACGGACAGGGATAGCACTGAAGCTTTCTTT. It yields the protein CAIRTDRDSTEAFF.

In this sample, this clone turned up many times. This chain links TRBV5-1 with TRBJ1-4; D is ambiguous. The CDR3 contains 13 residues. V was clipped by 4 bases and J by 7 bases, with 11 bases between them. Germline values: CDR1 SGHRS, CDR2 YFSETQ. The CDR3 DNA is TGCGCCAGCAGCCCCCGGGGAGGTGAAAAACTGTTTTTT. This sequence encodes CASSPRGGEKLFF. Together with reference TRBV5-1 and TRBJ1-4, the CDR3 gives the full variable domain: KAGVTQTPRYLIKTRGQQVTLSCSPISGHRSVSWYQQTPGQGLQFLFEYFSETQRNKGNFPGRFSGRQFSNSRSEMNVSTLELGDSALYLCASSPRGGEKLFFGSGTQLSVL.

By share, this clone counts as medium-sized. The chain employs TRBV3-1 and TRBJ2-3; no reliable D call. In germline, CDR1 is LGHDT, CDR2 YNNKEL (reference sequence). The CDR3 consists of 15 residues. The V gene lost 0 bases and the J gene lost 5 bases, with 12 bases spanning the gap. CDR3 DNA sequence: TGTGCCAGCAGCCAAGATGGCCTAGGAAGAGATACGCAGTATTTT. This translates into CASSQDGLGRDTQYF.

This clone was seen at least ten times. The chain employs TRBV19 and TRBJ2-7; TRBD2 agrees at 10 bases. This CDR3 comprises 17 residues. The ends lost 3 bases at V and 0 bases at J; junction bases unmatched: 8. CDR1 and CDR2 (germline): LNHDA, SQIVND (reference sequence). CDR3 region: CASSIPGASGSSYEQYF. DNA for the CDR3: TGTGCCAGTAGTATTCCTGGGGCTAGCGGGAGCTCCTACGAGCAGTACTTC.

This chain joins TRBV13 and TRBJ2-7; no firm D call. The CDR3 contains 13 residues. Germline CDR1 is PRHDT and CDR2 is FYEKMQ (reference sequence). Trimming cost V 5 bases and J 7 bases, with 15 bases left between them. The CDR3 region is CASSPRPVGEQYF. In DNA form, the CDR3 reads TGTGCCAGCAGCCCGAGACCAGTGGGGGAGCAGTACTTC.

This clone has a handful of counts. The chain couples TRBV27 to TRBJ2-1; D might be TRBD1 (6 bases). V was cut by 3 bases and J by 4 bases, with 10 bases left in between. The germline gives CDR1 MNHEY, CDR2 SMNVEV (reference sequence). The CDR3 is made up of 14 amino acids. The CDR3 is CASSFQGRYNEQFF. The CDR3 coding sequence is TGTGCCAGCAGTTTCCAGGGGCGTTACAATGAGCAGTTCTTC.

The sample holds many counts of this clone. V gene TRBV10-1 combines with J gene TRBJ2-3; 8 bases map to TRBD2. Unmatched junction bases numbered 9, after V lost 5 bases and J lost 5 bases. The germline gives CDR1 WNHNN, CDR2 SYGVQD (reference sequence). The CDR3 has 15 amino acids. CDR3 coding DNA: TGCGCCAGCAGTAGACGGGAGGGAATTAAAGATACGCAGTATTTT. Translated, it gives CASSRREGIKDTQYF.

This clone appeared many times. The chain links TRBV24-1 to TRBJ2-1; 7 nucleotides align to TRBD1. J lost 8 bases, V lost 9 bases, and 9 bases had no gene match. This CDR3 has 13 amino acids. The V gene's germline CDR1 is KGHDR and CDR2 SFDVKD. CDR3 DNA sequence: TGTGCCACCTCAAAACAGGGGAGATATGAGCAGTTCTTC. This codes for CATSKQGRYEQFF.

In its sample, this clone was seen many times. The chain joins TRBV20-1 to TRBJ1-2; possible D gene TRBD1, 6 bases. This CDR3 contains 15 residues. Trimming cost V 3 bases and J 2 bases, with 16 bases left between them. Per germline, CDR1 DFQATT and CDR2 SNEGSKA (reference sequence). The CDR3 nucleotides read TGCAGTGCTAGCCCCGCGGGTACAGGGAACTATGGCTACACCTTC. Translation: CSASPAGTGNYGYTF.

This clone occurred many times. A read error is possible here, since a much larger clone lies one base away. The rearrangement uses TRBV12-3 or TRBV12-4 and TRBJ2-7; D is possibly TRBD1 or TRBD2 (5 bases each). There are 15 residues in the CDR3. Here the CDR3 reads CASSKGTNPTYERYF. The CDR3 DNA reads as TGTGCCAGCAGCAAAGGGACCAACCCAACCTACGAGCGGTACTTC.

This clone was detected many times. This chain joins TRBV6-5 and TRBJ2-7; 10 bases agree with TRBD2. The V gene's germline CDR1 is MNHEY and CDR2 SVGAGI. Trimming removed 2 bases from V and 2 bases from J; junction bases left unmatched: 0. The CDR3 contains 14 residues. CDR3 DNA: TGTGCCAGCAGTTACGGGACTAGCGCCTACGAGCAGTACTTC. Translating gives CASSYGTSAYEQYF.

This clone was detected a few times. The chain combines TRBV6-4 with TRBJ1-6; D is unclear. The ends were cut back, 2 bases at V and 7 bases at J, with 6 bases in the middle. CDR3 length: 13 amino acids. CDR1 is MRHNA and CDR2 is SNTAGT in the germline V gene. This CDR3 is CASSDQPNSPLHF. The CDR3 DNA is TGTGCCAGCAGTGACCAGCCCAATTCACCCCTCCACTTT.

This clone appeared many times. The genes are TRBV4-2 and TRBJ2-7, with TRBD1 identical over 11 bases. The germline CDR1 and CDR2 sequences are LGHNA and YNFKEQ. J was trimmed by 2 bases and V by 3 bases; bases with no gene match: 9. This CDR3 is built from 17 residues. CDR3 nucleotide sequence: TGTGCCAGCAGCCAGAAACCCCCGGGACAGGGGGCCTACGAGCAGTACTTC. Protein: CASSQKPPGQGAYEQYF.

The genes are TRBV6-1 and TRBJ2-7; 7 nucleotides agree with TRBD2. The J segment lost 4 bases and the V segment lost 4 bases, leaving 16 bases of the junction unmatched. This CDR3 comprises 17 residues. Germline CDR1 is MNHNS and CDR2 is SASEGT. CDR3 DNA sequence: TGTGCCAGCAGTGGGGCGGGTAGAGCGGGACTATTTTACGAGCAGTACTTC. Protein product: CASSGAGRAGLFYEQYF.